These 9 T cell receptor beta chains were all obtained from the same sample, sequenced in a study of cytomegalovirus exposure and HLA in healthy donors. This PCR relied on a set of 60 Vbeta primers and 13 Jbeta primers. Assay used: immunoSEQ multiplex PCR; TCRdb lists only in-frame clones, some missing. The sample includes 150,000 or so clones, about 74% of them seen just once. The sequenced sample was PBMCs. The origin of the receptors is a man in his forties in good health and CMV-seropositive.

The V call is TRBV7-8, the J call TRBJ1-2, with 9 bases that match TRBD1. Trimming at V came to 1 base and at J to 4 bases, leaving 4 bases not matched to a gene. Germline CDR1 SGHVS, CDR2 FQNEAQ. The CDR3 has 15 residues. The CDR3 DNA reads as TGTGCCAGCAGCTTAGTAGGGGGACAGGGCTATGGCTACACCTTC. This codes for CASSLVGGQGYGYTF.

CDR3 amino acids: CASSQDRNYGYTF. The CDR3 DNA is TGCGCCAGCAGCCAAGACAGGAACTATGGCTACACCTTC. The chain links TRBV4-1 to TRBJ1-2, with D unresolved. Between the trimmed V and J ends, which lost 0 bases and 2 bases, there was a span of 4 bases. Per germline, CDR1 MGHRA and CDR2 YSYEKL. There are 13 residues in the CDR3.

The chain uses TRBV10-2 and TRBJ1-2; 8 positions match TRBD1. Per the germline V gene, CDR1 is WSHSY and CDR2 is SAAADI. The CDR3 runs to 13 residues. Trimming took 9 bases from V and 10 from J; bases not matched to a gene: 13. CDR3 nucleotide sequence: TGCGCCAGATGGCGCAGGGGGCTTAAGAACTACACCTTC. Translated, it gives CARWRRGLKNYTF.

DNA of the CDR3: TGTGCCAGCAGCTTATGGGCGAGGAACACTGAAGCTTTCTTT. Amino acids: CASSLWARNTEAFF. This rearrangement joins TRBV7-9 to TRBJ1-1, with D unclear. The germline V gene has CDR1 SEHNR and CDR2 FQNEAQ (reference sequence). The V end lost 2 bases, the J end lost 1 base, and 8 bases lay between the germline ends. The CDR3 has 14 residues.

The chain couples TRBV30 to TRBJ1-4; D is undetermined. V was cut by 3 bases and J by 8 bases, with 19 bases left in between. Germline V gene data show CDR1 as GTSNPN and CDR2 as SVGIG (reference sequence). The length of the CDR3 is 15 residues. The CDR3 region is CAWSPGGPDPEKLFF. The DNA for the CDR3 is TGTGCCTGGAGCCCGGGAGGACCCGACCCCGAAAAACTGTTTTTT.

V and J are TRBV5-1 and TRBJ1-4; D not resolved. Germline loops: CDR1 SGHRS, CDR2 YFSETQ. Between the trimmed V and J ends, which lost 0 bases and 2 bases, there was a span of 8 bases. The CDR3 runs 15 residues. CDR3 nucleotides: TGCGCCAGCAGCTTGGGACCGGGGACTAATGAAAAACTGTTTTTT. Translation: CASSLGPGTNEKLFF.

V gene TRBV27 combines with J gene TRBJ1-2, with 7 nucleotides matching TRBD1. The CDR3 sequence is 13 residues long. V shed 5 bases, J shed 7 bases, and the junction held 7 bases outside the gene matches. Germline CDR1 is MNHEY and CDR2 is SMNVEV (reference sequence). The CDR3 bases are TGTGCCAGCAGTCCCCCGACAGGGTCTGGCTACACCTTC. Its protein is CASSPPTGSGYTF.

CDR3 coding DNA: TGCGCCAGCAGCCATATGACGGGAGGGGGGACCACAGATACGCAGTATTTT. Translated, it gives CASSHMTGGGTTDTQYF. V gene TRBV4-3 combines with J gene TRBJ2-3; 8 bases are shared with TRBD2. CDR3 size: 17 residues. J gave up 2 bases and V 3 bases, and 10 bases lay outside the gene matches. The germline V gene encodes CDR1 LGHNA and CDR2 YSLEER.

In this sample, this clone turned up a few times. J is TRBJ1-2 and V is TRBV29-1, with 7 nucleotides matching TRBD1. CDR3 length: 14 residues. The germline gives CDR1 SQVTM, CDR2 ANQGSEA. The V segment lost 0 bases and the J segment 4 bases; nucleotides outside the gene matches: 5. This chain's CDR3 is CSVEDNRGGYGYTF. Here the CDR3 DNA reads TGCAGCGTTGAAGACAACAGGGGTGGCTATGGCTACACCTTC.